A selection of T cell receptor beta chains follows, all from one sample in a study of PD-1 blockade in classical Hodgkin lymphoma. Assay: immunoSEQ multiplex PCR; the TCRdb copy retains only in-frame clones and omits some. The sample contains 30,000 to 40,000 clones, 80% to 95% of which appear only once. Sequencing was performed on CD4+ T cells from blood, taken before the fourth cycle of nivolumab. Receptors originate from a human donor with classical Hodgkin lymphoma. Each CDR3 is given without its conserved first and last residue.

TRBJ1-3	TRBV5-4	ASSLVGDGNTIY
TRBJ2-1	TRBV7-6	ASTPREGAYNEQF
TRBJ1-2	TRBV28	ASSFNFGQTYGYT
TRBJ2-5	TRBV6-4	ASSESGRAGETQY
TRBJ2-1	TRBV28	ASSLFGDYLANEQF
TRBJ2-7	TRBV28	ASSFGVGDGGGYEQY
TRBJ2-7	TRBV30	AWSERTYEQY
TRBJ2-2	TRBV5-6	ASSLLGGSNTGELF
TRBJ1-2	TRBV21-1	ATVRGTAGSYGYT
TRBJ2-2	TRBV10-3	AISESGQENTGELF
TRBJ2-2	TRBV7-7	ASSLSGLPIALNTGELF
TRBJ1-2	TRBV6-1	ASRDTVYGYT
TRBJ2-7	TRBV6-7	ASTFPQRDRPYEQY
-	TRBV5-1	ASSPDLAGADEQY
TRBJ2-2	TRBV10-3	AIRTSGGGAGELF
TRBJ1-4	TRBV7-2	ASSLKEFNEKLF
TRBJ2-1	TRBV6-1	ASSEPASGRANAYNEQF
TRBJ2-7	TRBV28	ASWGGTTSYEQY
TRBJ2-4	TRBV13	ASSRDRGPNIQY
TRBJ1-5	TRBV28	ASSSWTGSNQPQH
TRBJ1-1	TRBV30	AWSGDLGGEAF
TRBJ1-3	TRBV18	ASSPGRPSGNTIY
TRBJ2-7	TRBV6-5	ASSRTSGYEQY
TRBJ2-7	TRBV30	AWSRGLHEQY
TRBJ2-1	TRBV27	ASSLSQGRNEQF
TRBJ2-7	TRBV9	ASSPPKGGDRNEQY
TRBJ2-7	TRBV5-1	ASSDPGGSYEQY
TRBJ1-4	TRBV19	ASSIVGPREKLF
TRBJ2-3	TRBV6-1	ASSELSRDRAQY
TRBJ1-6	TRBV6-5	ASSFSGTGDSPLH
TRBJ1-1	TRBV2	ASSRTGGTEAF
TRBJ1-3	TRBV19	ASSSTGVSGNTIY
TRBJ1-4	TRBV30	AWSVGAGVDEKLF
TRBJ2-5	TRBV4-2	ASSGETQY
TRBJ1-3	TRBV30	AGRTAWGGNTIY